The present TCR beta chain was sequenced within a study of blood T cell repertoires in COVID-19. This CDR3 spans 13 amino acids. V gave up 2 bases and J gave up 4 bases, with 11 bases separating them. The germline CDR1 and CDR2 sequences are SQVTM and ANQGSEA. Repertoires were generated with immunoSEQ multiplex PCR, while TCRdb's copy carries only in-frame clones and drops some. The sample has tens of thousands of clones; around 85% are singletons. The chain has TRBV29-1 and TRBJ2-5, with D perhaps matching TRBD1 (5 bases). Sequencing input: peripheral blood. The origin of this receptor is a man aged 70 or older with COVID-19, enrolled during active disease. The CDR3 DNA reads TGCAGCGTTGAACCTGGGGCTCGAGAGACCCAGTACTTC. This gives the protein CSVEPGARETQYF.